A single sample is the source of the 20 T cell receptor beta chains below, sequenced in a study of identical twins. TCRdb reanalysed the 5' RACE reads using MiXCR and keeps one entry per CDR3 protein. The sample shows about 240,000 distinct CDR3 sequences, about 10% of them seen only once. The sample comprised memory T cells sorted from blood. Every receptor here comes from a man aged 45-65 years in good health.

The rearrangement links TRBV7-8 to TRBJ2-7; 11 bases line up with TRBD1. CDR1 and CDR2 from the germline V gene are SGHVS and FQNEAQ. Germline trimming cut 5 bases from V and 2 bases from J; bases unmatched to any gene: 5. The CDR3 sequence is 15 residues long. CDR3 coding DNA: TGTGCCAGCAGCCCAACGGACAGGGGGCCCTACGAGCAGTACTTC. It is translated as CASSPTDRGPYEQYF. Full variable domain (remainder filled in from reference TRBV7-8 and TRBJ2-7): GAGVSQSPRYKVAKRGQDVALRCDPISGHVSLFWYQQALGQGPEFLTYFQNEAQLDKSGLPSDRFFAERPEGSVSTLKIQRTQQEDSAVYLCASSPTDRGPYEQYFGPGTRLTVT.

The chain's CDR3 is CSATPRWRAKTGNTIYF. In DNA, the CDR3 is TGCAGTGCTACCCCGAGGTGGAGGGCGAAGACTGGAAACACCATATATTTT. The genes are TRBV20-1 and TRBJ1-3; D remains unclear. Trimming stripped 4 bases from V and 2 bases from J, with 21 bases between. Germline-derived CDR1 and CDR2 are DFQATT and SNEGSKA (reference sequence). The CDR3 covers 17 residues.

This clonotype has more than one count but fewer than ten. The CDR3 nucleotides are TGTGCCAGCACTCTCCGTGGGGGGCAGGCTTTCTTT. Translation gives CASTLRGGQAFF. This chain connects TRBV7-9 to TRBJ1-1, with D possibly being TRBD1 (6 bases). V dropped 7 bases and J dropped 11 bases, with 17 bases sitting between them. Germline-derived CDR1 and CDR2 are SEHNR and FQNEAQ (reference sequence). This CDR3 has 12 residues.

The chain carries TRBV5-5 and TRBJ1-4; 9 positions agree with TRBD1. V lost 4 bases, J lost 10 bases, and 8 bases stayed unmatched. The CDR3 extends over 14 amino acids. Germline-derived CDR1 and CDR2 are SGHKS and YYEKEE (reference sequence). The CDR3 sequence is CASSTGQGGGKLFF. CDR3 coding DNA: TGTGCCAGCAGCACGGGACAGGGTGGTGGAAAACTGTTTTTT. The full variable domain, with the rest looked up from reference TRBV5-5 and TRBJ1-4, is DAGVTQSPTHLIKTRGQQVTLRCSPISGHKSVSWYQQVLGQGPQFIFQYYEKEERGRGNFPDRFSARQFPNYSSELNVNALLLGDSALYLCASSTGQGGGKLFFGSGTQLSVL.

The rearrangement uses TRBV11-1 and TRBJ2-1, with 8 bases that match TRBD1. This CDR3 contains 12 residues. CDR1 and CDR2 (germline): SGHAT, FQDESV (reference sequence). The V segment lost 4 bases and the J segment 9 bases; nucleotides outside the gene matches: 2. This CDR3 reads CASSSTGVEQFF. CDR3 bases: TGTGCCAGCAGCTCGACAGGGGTTGAGCAGTTCTTC.

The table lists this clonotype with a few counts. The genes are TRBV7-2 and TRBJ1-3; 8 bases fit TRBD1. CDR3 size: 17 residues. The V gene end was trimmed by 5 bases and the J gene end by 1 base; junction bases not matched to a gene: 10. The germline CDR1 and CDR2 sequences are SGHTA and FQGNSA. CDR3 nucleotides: TGTGCCAGCAGCCCGGGCCAGGGGGCTGCGTCTGGAAACACCATATATTTT. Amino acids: CASSPGQGAASGNTIYF.

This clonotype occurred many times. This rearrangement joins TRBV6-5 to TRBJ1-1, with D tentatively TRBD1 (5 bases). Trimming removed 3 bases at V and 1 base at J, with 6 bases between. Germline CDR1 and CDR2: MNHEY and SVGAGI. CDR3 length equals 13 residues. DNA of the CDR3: TGTGCCAGCAGTTATACAGGGAACACTGAAGCTTTCTTT. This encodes CASSYTGNTEAFF.

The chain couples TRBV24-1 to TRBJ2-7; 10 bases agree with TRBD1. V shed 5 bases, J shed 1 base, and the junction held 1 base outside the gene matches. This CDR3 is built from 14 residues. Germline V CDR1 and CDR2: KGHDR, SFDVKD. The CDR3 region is CATSGTGGSYEQYF. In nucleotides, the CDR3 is TGTGCCACCAGTGGGACAGGGGGGTCCTACGAGCAGTACTTC.

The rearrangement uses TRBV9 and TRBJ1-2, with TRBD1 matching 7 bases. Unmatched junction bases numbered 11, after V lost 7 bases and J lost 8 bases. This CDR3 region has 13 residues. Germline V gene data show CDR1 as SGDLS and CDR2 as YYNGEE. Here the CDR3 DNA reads TGTGCCAGCCGAGGGGGCGCAACGGGGGGCTACACCTTC. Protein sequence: CASRGGATGGYTF.

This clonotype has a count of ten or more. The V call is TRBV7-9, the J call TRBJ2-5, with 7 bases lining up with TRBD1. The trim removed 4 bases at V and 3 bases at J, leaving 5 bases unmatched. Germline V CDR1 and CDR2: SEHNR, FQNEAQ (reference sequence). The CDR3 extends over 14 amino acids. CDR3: CASSSPTGEETQYF. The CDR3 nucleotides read TGTGCCAGCAGCTCCCCCACAGGGGAAGAGACCCAGTACTTC.

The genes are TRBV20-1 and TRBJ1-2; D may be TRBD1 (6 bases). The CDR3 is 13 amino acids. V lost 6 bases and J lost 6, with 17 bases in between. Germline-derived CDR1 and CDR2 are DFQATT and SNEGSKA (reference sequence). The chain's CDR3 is CSAPGAGIHGYTF. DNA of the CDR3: TGCAGTGCCCCAGGGGCAGGGATCCATGGCTACACCTTC.

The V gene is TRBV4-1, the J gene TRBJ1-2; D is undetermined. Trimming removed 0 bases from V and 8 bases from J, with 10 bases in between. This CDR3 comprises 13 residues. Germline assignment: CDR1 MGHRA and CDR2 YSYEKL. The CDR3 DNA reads TGCGCCAGCAGCCAAGATCAGGCTAGCGGCTACACCTTC. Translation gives CASSQDQASGYTF.

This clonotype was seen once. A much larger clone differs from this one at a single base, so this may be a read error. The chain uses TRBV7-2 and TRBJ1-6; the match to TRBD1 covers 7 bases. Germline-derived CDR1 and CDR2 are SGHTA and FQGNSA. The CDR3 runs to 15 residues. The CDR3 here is CASSLKGGENSPHHF. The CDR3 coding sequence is TGTGCCAGCAGCTTAAAAGGGGGCGAGAATTCACCCCACCACTTT.

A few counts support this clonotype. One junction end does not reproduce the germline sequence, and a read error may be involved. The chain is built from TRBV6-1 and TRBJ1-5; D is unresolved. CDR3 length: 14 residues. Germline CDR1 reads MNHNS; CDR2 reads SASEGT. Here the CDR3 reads CASREGNFNQPQHF. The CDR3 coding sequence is TGTGCCAGCAGAGAAGGGAATTTCAATCAGCCCCAGCATTTT.

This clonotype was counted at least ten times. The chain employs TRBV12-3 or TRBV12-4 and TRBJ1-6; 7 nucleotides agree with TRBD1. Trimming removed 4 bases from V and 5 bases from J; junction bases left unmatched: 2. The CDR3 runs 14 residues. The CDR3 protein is CASSSGTDNSPLHF. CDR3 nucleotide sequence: TGTGCCAGCAGTTCCGGGACAGATAATTCACCCCTCCACTTT.

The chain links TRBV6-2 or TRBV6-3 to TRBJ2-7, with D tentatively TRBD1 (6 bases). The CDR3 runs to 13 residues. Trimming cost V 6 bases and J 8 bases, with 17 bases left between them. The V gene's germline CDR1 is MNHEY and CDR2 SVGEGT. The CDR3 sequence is CASSYDRIDKQYF. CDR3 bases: TGTGCCAGCAGCTATGACAGGATCGACAAGCAGTACTTC.

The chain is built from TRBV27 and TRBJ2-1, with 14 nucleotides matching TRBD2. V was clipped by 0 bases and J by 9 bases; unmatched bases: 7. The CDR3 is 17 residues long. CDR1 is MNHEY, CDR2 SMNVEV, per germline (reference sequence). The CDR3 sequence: CASSLSLTSGRAAEQFF. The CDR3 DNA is TGTGCCAGCAGTTTATCCCTGACTAGCGGGAGGGCCGCTGAGCAGTTCTTC.

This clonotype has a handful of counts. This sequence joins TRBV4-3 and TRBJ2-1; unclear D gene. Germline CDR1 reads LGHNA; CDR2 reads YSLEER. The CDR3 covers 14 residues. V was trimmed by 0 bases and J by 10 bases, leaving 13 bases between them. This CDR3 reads CASSQDSSPTEQFF. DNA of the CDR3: TGCGCCAGCAGCCAAGATTCCAGCCCGACCGAGCAGTTCTTC.

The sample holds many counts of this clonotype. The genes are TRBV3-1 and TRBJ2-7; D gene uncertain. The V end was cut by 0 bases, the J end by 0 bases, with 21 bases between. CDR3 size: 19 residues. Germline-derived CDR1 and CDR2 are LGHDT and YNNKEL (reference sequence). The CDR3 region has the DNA TGTGCCAGCAGCCAAGATCCGCGTAGTTGGCAGGCAAGCTCCTACGAGCAGTACTTC. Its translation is CASSQDPRSWQASSYEQYF.

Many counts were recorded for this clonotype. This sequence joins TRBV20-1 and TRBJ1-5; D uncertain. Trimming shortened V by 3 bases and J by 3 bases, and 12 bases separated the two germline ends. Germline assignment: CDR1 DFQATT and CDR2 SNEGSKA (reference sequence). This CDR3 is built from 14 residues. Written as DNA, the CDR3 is TGCAGTGCTAGGGAATTCCCGAACAATCAGCCCCAGCATTTT. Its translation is CSAREFPNNQPQHF.